What follows are 5 T cell receptor beta chains derived from one specimen sequenced in a study of metastatic and nonmetastatic thyroid tumors. Thyroid surgery was performed in patients who had received no treatment beforehand. TCRdb re-processed the PCR reads through MiXCR. The table includes tens of thousands of clones, roughly a sixth detected once. The source material was blood. The source of these receptors is a male donor with papillary thyroid cancer or a benign thyroid nodule (not recorded which). Some clones in this sample may be carry-over from other donors' samples.

This clone showed up many times. This chain joins TRBV20-1 and TRBJ2-1; maybe TRBD1 (5 bases). CDR1 DFQATT and CDR2 SNEGSKA come from the germline V gene (reference sequence). The CDR3 runs to 13 residues. V was cut by 3 bases and J by 0 bases, with 6 bases left in between. The CDR3 DNA reads TGCAGTGCTAGGGGGCACTCCTACAATGAGCAGTTCTTC. Translating it yields CSARGHSYNEQFF.

Many counts were recorded for this clone. The rearrangement uses TRBV13 and TRBJ1-1; D unclear. Trimming cost V 0 bases and J 7 bases, with 12 bases left between them. The germline CDR1 and CDR2 sequences are PRHDT and FYEKMQ (reference sequence). The CDR3 runs to 14 residues. The CDR3 loop reads CASSLGRRQHEAFF. CDR3 nucleotide sequence: TGTGCCAGCAGCTTAGGAAGACGGCAGCATGAAGCTTTCTTT.

This clone was observed many times. The chain uses TRBV20-1 and TRBJ1-6; D not resolved. Germline CDR1 reads DFQATT; CDR2 reads SNEGSKA (reference sequence). This CDR3 comprises 16 residues. Trimming removed 0 bases at V and 6 bases at J, with 15 bases between. The CDR3 spells CSARDAAQNLNSPLHF. The CDR3 DNA sequence: TGCAGTGCTAGAGATGCCGCACAGAACCTTAATTCACCCCTCCACTTT.

This clone showed up many times. The CDR3 is CASRSGQGGSGYTF. DNA for the CDR3: TGTGCCAGCAGGTCGGGACAAGGAGGGAGTGGCTACACCTTC. The chain employs TRBV6-1 and TRBJ1-2; D is possibly TRBD1 (6 bases). The CDR3 runs 14 residues. V was shortened by 6 bases and J by 7 bases, with 18 bases between the two germline ends. Germline V gives CDR1 MNHNS, CDR2 SASEGT.

This clone was picked up many times. V is TRBV7-9 and J is TRBJ2-3, with 9 bases matching TRBD1. The V and J ends lost 6 bases and 7 bases, in that order; junction bases with no gene match: 11. The CDR3 totals 15 residues. Germline values: CDR1 SEHNR, CDR2 FQNEAQ (reference sequence). Written as DNA, the CDR3 is TGTGCCAGCAGATACGGGACAGGGAGGTTCCATACGCAGTATTTT. It encodes CASRYGTGRFHTQYF.